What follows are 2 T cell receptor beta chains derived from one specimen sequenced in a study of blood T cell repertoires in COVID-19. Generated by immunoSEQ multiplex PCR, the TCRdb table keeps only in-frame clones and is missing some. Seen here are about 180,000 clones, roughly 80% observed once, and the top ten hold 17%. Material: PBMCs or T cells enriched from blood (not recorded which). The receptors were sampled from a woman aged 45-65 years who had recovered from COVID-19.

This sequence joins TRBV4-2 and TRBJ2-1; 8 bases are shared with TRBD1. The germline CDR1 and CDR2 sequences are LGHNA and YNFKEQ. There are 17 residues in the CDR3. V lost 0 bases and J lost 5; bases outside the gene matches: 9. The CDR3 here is CASSQESTGTGDNEQFF. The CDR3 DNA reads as TGTGCCAGCAGCCAAGAGTCCACCGGGACAGGAGACAATGAGCAGTTCTTC.

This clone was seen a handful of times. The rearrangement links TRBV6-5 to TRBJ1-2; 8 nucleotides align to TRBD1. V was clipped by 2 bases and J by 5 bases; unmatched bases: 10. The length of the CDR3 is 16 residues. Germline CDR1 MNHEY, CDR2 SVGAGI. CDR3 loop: CASSYSRGPLEYGYTF. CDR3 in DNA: TGTGCCAGCAGTTACAGCAGGGGGCCTTTGGAGTATGGCTACACCTTC.